This T cell receptor (beta chain) was recovered during a study of T-cell memory formation after mild COVID-19. Findings and limits, study-wide: Certain responding clones were present in pre-infection memory, suggesting participation of cross-reactive memory. Balance between CD4 and CD8 was seen in clones contracting day 15 to 85, and a CD4+ lean was seen in later expanders.

This clonotype was recorded a few times. Its antigen is unidentified. TCRdb itself ran the 5' RACE reads through MiXCR, one entry per CDR3 protein. In the table there are under 200,000 distinct CDR3 sequences, less than 40% of which are singletons. The length of the CDR3 is 16 residues. The trim removed 0 bases at V and 1 base at J, leaving 2 bases unmatched. Germline CDR1 SGHAT, CDR2 FQNNGV. The sequence was obtained from an adult woman who had mild COVID-19 (a few samples of this study predate the infection). Cell type and time point are not known. V usage is TRBV11-2 and J usage is TRBJ2-5; TRBD2 matches at 10 bases. What was sequenced was PBMCs or a T cell subset sorted from them (not recorded which). The chain's CDR3 is CASSLEIAGGQETQYF. In DNA, the CDR3 is TGTGCCAGCAGCTTAGAGATAGCGGGGGGCCAAGAGACCCAGTACTTC.